Listed here are 2 T cell receptor beta chains from one sample, sequenced in a study of T cell repertoires in cytomegalovirus infection. TCRdb analysed the reads with MiXCR anew, one entry per CDR3 protein. The table shows more than 500,000 distinct CDR3 sequences, with about 17% occurring only once. Material for sequencing was CD8+ T cells from PBMCs. These receptors were taken from a human donor in good health (CMV status not recorded). Some clones in this sample may be carry-over from other donors' samples.

V gene TRBV12-3 or TRBV12-4 combines with J gene TRBJ1-2, with 11 positions matching TRBD1. V lost 2 bases, J lost 11 bases, and 10 bases stayed unmatched. This CDR3 is 15 amino acids long. This CDR3 reads CASSLLGTGGGVYTF. The CDR3, as DNA: TGTGCCAGCAGTTTATTAGGGACAGGGGGGGGAGTTTACACCTTC.

This clonotype has just one count. The V and J genes are TRBV7-9 and TRBJ2-7; 15 bases match TRBD2. After removal of 5 bases from V and 0 bases from J, the junction contained 26 bases not matched to a gene. Germline V gene data show CDR1 as SEHNR and CDR2 as FQNEAQ (reference sequence). This CDR3 is 24 amino acids long. DNA for the CDR3: TGTGCCAGCAGCGCCCGACAAGGGCGGGACAGGGGACTAGCGGGGGGTCCGAGCTCCTACGAGCAGTACTTC. This translates into CASSARQGRDRGLAGGPSSYEQYF.